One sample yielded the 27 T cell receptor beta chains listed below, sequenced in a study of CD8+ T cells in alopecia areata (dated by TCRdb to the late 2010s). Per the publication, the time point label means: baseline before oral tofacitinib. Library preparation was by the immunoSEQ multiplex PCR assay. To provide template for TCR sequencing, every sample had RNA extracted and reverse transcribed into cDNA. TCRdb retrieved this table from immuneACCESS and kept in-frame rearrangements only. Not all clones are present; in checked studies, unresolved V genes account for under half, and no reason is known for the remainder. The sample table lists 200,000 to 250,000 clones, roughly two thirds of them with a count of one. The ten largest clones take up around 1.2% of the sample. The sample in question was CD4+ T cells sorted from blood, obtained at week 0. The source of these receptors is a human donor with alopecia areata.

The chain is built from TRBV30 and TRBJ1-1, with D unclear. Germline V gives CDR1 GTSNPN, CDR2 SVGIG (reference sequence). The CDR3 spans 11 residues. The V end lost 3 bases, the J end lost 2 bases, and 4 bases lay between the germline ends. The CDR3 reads CAWRDNTEAFF. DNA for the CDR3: TGTGCCTGGAGGGACAACACTGAAGCTTTCTTT.

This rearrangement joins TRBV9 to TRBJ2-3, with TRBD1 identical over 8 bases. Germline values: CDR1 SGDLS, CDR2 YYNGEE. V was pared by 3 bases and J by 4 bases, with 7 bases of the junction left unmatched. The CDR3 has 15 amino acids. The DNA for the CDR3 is TGTGCCAGCAGCGGGGACAGGCGATGGGCAGATACGCAGTATTTT. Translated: CASSGDRRWADTQYF.

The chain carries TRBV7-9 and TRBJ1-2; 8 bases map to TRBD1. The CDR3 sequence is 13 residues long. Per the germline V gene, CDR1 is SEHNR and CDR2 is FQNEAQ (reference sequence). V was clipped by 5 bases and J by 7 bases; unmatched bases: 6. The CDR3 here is CASSLDRGSGYTF. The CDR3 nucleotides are TGTGCCAGCAGCCTCGACAGGGGAAGTGGCTACACCTTC.

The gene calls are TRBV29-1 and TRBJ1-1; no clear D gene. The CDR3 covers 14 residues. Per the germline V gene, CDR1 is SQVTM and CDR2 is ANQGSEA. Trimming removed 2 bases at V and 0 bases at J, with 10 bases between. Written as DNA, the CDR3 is TGCAGCGTTGAATTGGGCAGACTGAACACTGAAGCTTTCTTT. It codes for CSVELGRLNTEAFF.

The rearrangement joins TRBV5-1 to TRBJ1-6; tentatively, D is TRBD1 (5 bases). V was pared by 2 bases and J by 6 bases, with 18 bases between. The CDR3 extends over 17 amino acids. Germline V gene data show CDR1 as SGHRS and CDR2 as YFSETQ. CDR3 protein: CASSFISPLQANSPLHF. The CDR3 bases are TGCGCCAGCAGCTTCATAAGTCCACTACAGGCTAATTCACCCCTCCACTTT.

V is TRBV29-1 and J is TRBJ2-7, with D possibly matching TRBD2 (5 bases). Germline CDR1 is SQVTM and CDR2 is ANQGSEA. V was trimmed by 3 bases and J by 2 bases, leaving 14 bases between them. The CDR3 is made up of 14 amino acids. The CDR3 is CSVDLGANPYEQYF. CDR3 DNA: TGCAGCGTTGACTTGGGAGCAAACCCCTACGAGCAGTACTTC.

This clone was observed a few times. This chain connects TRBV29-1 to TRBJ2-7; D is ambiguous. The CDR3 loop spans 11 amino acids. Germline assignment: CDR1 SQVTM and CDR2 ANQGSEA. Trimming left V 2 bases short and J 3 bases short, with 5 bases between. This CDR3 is CSVEWNYEQYF. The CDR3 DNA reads TGCAGCGTTGAATGGAACTACGAGCAGTACTTC.

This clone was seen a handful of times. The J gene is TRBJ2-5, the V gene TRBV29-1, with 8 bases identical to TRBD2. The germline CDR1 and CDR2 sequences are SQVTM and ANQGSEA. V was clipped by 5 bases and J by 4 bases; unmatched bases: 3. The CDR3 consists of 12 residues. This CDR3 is CSVTSGPETQYF. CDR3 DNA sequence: TGCAGCGTTACTAGCGGCCCAGAGACCCAGTACTTC.

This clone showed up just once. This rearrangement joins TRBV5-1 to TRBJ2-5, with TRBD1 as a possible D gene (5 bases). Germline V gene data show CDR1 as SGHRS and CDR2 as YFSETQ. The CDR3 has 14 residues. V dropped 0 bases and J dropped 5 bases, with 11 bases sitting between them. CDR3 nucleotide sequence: TGCGCCAGCAGCTTGGGAGCAGGGCTCGAGACCCAGTACTTC. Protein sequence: CASSLGAGLETQYF. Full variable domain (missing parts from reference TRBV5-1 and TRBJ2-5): KAGVTQTPRYLIKTRGQQVTLSCSPISGHRSVSWYQQTPGQGLQFLFEYFSETQRNKGNFPGRFSGRQFSNSRSEMNVSTLELGDSALYLCASSLGAGLETQYFGPGTRLLVL.

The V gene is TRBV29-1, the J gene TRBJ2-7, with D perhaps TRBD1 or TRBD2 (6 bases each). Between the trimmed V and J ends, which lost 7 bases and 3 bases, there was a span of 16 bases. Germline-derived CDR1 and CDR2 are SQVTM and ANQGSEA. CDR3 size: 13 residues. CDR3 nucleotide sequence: TGCAGCGCCGGGGGCCAGGTTCTCTACGAGCAGTACTTC. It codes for CSAGGQVLYEQYF.

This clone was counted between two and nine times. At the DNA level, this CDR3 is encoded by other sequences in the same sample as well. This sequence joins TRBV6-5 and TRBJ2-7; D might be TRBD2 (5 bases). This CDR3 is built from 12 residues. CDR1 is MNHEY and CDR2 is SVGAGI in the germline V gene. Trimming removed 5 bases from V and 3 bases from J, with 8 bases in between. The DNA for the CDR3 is TGTGCCAGCAGTAGGACTGGCTACGAGCAGTACTTC. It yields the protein CASSRTGYEQYF.

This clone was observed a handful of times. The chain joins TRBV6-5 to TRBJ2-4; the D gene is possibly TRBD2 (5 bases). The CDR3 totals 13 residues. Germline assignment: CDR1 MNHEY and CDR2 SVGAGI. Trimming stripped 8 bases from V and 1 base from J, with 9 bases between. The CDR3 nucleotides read TGTGCCAGCGCCCCGGGGGCCAAAAACATTCAGTACTTC. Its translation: CASAPGAKNIQYF.

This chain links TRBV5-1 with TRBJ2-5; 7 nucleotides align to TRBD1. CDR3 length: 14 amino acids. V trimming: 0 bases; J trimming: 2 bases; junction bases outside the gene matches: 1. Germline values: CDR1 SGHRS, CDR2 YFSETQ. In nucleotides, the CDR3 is TGCGCCAGCAGCTTGGTGACAGGGCAAGAGACCCAGTACTTC. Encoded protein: CASSLVTGQETQYF.

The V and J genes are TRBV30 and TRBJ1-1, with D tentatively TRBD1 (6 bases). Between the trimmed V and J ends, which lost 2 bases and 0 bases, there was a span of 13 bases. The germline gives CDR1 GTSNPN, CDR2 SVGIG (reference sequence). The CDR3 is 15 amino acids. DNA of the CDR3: TGTGCCTGGAGTTTGACAGGACTGATGAACACTGAAGCTTTCTTT. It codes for CAWSLTGLMNTEAFF. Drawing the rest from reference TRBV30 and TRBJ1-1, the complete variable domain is SQTIHQWPATLVQPVGSPLSLECTVEGTSNPNLYWYRQAAGRGLQLLFYSVGIGQISSEVPQNLSASRPQDRQFILSSKKLLLSDSGFYLCAWSLTGLMNTEAFFGQGTRLTVV.

This chain's CDR3 is CASSVDSGTEAFF. DNA of the CDR3: TGTGCCAGCAGCGTAGACAGCGGCACTGAAGCTTTCTTT. The rearrangement uses TRBV9 and TRBJ1-1; D unresolved. There are 13 residues in the CDR3. Germline assignment: CDR1 SGDLS and CDR2 YYNGEE. The V end was cut by 0 bases, the J end by 4 bases, with 7 bases between.

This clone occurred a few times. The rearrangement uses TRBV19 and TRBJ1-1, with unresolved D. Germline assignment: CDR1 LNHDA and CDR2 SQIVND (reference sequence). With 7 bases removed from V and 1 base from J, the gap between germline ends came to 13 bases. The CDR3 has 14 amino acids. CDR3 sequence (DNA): TGTGCCAGTAAGGAAAGGAAACAGAACACTGAAGCTTTCTTT. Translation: CASKERKQNTEAFF.

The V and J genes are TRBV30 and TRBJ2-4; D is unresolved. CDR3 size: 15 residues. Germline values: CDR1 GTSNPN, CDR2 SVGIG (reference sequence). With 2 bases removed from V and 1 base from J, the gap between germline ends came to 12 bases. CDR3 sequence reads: CAWSFGQIAKNIQYF. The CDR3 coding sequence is TGTGCCTGGAGTTTTGGCCAAATCGCCAAAAACATTCAGTACTTC. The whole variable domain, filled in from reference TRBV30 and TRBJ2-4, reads SQTIHQWPATLVQPVGSPLSLECTVEGTSNPNLYWYRQAAGRGLQLLFYSVGIGQISSEVPQNLSASRPQDRQFILSSKKLLLSDSGFYLCAWSFGQIAKNIQYFGAGTRLSVL.

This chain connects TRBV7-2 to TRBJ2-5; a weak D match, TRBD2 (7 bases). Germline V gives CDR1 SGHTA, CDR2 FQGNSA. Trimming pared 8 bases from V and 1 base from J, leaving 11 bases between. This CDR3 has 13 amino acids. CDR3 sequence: CASGGGFQETQYF. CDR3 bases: TGTGCCAGCGGGGGGGGCTTCCAAGAGACCCAGTACTTC.

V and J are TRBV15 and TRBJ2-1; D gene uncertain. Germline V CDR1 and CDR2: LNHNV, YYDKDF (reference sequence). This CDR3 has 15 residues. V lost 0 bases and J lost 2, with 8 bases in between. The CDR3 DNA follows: TGTGCCACCAGCAGAGATAGTGGACCCTACAATGAGCAGTTCTTC. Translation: CATSRDSGPYNEQFF.

CDR3 coding DNA: TGTGCCAGCAGTGAAAACAGGGGGACAGATACGCAGTATTTT. This sequence encodes CASSENRGTDTQYF. The chain joins TRBV2 to TRBJ2-3; 8 bases align to TRBD1. The V segment lost 2 bases and the J segment 3 bases; nucleotides outside the gene matches: 1. Germline CDR1 is SNHLY and CDR2 is FYNNEI. There are 14 residues in the CDR3.

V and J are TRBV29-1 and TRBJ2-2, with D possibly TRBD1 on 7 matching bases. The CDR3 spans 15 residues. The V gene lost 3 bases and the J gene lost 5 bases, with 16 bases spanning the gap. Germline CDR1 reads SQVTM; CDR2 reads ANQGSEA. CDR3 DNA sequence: TGCAGCGTTGAGGGGGGACAGAGCGGAACCGGGGAGCTGTTTTTT. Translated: CSVEGGQSGTGELFF.

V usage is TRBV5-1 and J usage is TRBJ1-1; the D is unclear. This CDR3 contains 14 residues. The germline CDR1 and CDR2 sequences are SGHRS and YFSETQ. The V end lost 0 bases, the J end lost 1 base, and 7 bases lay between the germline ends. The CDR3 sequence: CASSLVPGNTEAFF. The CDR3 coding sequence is TGCGCCAGCAGCTTGGTGCCGGGGAACACTGAAGCTTTCTTT.

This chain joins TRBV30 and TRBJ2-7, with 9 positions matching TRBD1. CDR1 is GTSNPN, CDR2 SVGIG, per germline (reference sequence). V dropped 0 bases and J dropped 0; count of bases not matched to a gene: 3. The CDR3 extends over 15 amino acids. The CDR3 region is CAWSVGTGFSYEQYF. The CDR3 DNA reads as TGTGCCTGGAGTGTAGGGACAGGGTTCTCCTACGAGCAGTACTTC.

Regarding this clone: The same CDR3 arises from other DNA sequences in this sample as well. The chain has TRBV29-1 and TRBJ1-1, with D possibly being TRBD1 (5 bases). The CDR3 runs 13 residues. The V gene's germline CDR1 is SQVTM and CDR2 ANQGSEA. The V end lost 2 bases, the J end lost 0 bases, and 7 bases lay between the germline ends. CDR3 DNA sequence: TGCAGCGTTGAACGGGGCTTGAACACTGAAGCTTTCTTT. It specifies CSVERGLNTEAFF. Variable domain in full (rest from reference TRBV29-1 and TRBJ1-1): SAVISQKPSRDICQRGTSLTIQCQVDSQVTMMFWYRQQPGQSLTLIATANQGSEATYESGFVIDKFPISRPNLTFSTLTVSNMSPEDSSIYLCSVERGLNTEAFFGQGTRLTVV.

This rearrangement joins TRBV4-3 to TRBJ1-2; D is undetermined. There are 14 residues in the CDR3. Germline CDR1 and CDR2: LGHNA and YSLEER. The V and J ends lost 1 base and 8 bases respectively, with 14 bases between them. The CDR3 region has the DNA TGCGCCAGCAGCCAAGGGATGTCGGGAGGAGGCTACACCTTC. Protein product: CASSQGMSGGGYTF.

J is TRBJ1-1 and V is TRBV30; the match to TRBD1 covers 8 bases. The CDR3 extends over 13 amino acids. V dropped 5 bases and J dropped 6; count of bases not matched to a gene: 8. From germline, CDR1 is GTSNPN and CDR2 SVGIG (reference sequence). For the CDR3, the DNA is TGTGCCTGGGAGACAGGGGTTTCCCCTGAAGCTTTCTTT. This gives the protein CAWETGVSPEAFF. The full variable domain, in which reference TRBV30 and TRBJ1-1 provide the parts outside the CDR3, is SQTIHQWPATLVQPVGSPLSLECTVEGTSNPNLYWYRQAAGRGLQLLFYSVGIGQISSEVPQNLSASRPQDRQFILSSKKLLLSDSGFYLCAWETGVSPEAFFGQGTRLTVV.

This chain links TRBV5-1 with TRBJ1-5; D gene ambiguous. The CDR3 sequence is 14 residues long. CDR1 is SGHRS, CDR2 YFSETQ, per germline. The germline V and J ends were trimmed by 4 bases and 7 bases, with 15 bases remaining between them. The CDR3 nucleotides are TGCGCCAGCAGCCCGGATCGAGCCAACCAGCCCCAGCATTTT. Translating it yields CASSPDRANQPQHF.